Sequencing of this T cell receptor beta chain was carried out in a study of response to subunit inactivated influenza vaccine. Looked up from germline, CDR1 is MNHEY and CDR2 is SVGEGT. Germline trimming cut 6 bases from V and 4 bases from J; bases unmatched to any gene: 5. The CDR3 covers 14 residues. TCRdb called the RT-PCR reads again in MiXCR, with one record for every CDR3 protein. The sample consists of hundreds of thousands of distinct CDR3 sequences, roughly 20% of them appearing once. Study outcomes and limitations: The authors suggested that every seasonal influenza vaccination recruits few new T cells.

As to this clonotype: Its antigen is not known.

This TCR derives from a man aged 45-60 years who received an inactivated influenza vaccine. This sample comprised PBMCs from blood, obtained 4 to 6 days after vaccination. The V gene is TRBV6-2 or TRBV6-3, the J gene TRBJ2-7, with 11 bases identical to TRBD2. CDR3 in DNA: TGTGCCAGCAGGACTAGCGGGATATCTTACGAGCAGTACTTC. It specifies CASRTSGISYEQYF.